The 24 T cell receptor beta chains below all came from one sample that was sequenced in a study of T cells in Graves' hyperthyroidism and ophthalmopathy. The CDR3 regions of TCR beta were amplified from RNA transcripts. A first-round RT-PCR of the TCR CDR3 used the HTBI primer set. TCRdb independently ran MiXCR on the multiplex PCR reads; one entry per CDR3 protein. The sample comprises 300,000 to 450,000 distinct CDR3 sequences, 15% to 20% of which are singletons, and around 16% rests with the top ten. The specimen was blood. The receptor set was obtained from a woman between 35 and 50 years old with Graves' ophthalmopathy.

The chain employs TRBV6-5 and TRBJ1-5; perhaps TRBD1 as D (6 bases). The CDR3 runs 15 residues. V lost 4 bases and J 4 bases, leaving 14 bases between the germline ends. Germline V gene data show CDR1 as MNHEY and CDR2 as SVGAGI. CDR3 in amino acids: CASSLLDRRNQPQHF. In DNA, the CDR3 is TGTGCCAGCAGTTTACTAGACAGGAGGAATCAGCCCCAGCATTTT.

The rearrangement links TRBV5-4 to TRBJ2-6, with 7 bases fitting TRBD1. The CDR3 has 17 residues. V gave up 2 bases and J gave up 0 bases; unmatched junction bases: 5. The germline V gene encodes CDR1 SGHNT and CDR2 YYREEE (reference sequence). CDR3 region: CASSLPGQSSGANVLTF. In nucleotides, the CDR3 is TGTGCCAGCAGCTTACCGGGACAGTCCTCTGGGGCCAACGTCCTGACTTTC.

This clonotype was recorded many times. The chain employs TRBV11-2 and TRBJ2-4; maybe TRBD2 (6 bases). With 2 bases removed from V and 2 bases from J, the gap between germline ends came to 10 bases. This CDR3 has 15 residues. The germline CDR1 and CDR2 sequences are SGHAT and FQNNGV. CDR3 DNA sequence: TGTGCCAGCAGCTTAATGCGGGAACCCAAAAACATTCAGTACTTC. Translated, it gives CASSLMREPKNIQYF.

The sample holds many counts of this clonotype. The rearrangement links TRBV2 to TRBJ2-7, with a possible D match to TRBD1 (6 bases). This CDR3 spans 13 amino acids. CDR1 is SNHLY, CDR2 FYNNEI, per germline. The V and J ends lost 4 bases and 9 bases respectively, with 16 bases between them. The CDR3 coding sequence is TGTGCCAGCAGTGTTGGACAGACTACGGGGCAGTACTTC. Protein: CASSVGQTTGQYF.

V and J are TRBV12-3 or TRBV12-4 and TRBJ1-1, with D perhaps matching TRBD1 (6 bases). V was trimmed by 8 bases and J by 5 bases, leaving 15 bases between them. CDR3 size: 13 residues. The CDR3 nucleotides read TGTGCCAGCGGACGGACAGTTGGGACTGAAGCTTTCTTT. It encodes CASGRTVGTEAFF.

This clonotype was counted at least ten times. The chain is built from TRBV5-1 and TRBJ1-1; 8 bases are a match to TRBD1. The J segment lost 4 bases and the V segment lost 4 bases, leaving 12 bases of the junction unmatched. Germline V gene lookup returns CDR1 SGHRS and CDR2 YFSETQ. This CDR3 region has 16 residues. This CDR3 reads CASSPLNQQGGTEAFF. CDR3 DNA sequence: TGCGCCAGCAGCCCCCTCAATCAACAGGGGGGCACTGAAGCTTTCTTT.

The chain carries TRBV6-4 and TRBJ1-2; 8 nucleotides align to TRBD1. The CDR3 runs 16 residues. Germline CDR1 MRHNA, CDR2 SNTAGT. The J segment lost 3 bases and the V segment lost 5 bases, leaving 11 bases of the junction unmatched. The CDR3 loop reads CASSRTGNQEDYGYTF. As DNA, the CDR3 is TGTGCCAGCAGTAGGACAGGGAATCAAGAAGACTATGGCTACACCTTC.

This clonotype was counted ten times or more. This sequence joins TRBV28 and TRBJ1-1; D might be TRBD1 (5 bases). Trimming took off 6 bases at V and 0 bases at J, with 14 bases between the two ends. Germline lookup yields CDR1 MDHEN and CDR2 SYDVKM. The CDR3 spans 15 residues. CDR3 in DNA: TGTGCCAGCAGGCCCCCGGGAGGGGTGAACACTGAAGCTTTCTTT. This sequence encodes CASRPPGGVNTEAFF.

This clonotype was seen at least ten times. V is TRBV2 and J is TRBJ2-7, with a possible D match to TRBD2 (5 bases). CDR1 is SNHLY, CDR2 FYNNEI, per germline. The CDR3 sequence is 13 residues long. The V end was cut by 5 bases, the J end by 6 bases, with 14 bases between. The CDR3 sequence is CASSLRASTEQYF. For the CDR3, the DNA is TGTGCCAGCAGTCTGAGGGCTTCCACCGAGCAGTACTTC.

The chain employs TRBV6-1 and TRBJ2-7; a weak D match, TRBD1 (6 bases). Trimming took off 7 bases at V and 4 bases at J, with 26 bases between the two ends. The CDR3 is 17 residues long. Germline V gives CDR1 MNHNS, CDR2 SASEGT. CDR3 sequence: CASIRSPPDSETYEQYF. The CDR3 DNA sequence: TGTGCCAGCATACGCTCTCCCCCGGACAGCGAGACGTACGAGCAGTACTTC.

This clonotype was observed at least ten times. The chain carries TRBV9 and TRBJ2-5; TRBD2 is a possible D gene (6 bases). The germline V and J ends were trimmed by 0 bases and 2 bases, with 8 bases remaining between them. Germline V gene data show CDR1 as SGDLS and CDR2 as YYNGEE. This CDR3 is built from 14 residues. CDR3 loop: CASSVGRGQETQYF. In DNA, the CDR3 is TGTGCCAGCAGCGTAGGGCGGGGACAAGAGACCCAGTACTTC.

The CDR3 DNA sequence: TGTGCCACCAGTGAAGGGGGCGATTACGAGCAGTACTTC. It codes for CATSEGGDYEQYF. V gene TRBV24-1 combines with J gene TRBJ2-7; TRBD1 agrees at 7 bases. The CDR3 is 13 amino acids. V lost 4 bases and J lost 4; bases outside the gene matches: 3. Germline-derived CDR1 and CDR2 are KGHDR and SFDVKD.

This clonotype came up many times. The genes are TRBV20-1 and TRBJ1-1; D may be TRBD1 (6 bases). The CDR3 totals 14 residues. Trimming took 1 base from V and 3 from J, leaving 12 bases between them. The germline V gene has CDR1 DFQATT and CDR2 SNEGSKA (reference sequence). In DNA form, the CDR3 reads TGCAGTGCTAGAGGTCCAGGGGCCGACACTGAAGCTTTCTTT. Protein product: CSARGPGADTEAFF.

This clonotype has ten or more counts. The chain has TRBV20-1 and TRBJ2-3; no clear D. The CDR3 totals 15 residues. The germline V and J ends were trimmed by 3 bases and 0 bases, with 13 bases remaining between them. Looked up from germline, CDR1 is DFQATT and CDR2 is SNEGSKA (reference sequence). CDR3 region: CSASLWRLSTDTQYF. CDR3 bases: TGCAGTGCTAGCCTCTGGCGGCTCAGCACAGATACGCAGTATTTT.

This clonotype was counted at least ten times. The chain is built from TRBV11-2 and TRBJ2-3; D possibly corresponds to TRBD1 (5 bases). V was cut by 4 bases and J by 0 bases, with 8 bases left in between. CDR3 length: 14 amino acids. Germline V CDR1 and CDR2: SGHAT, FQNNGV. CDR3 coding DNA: TGTGCCAGCAGCTCAGGGTTTAGCACAGATACGCAGTATTTT. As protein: CASSSGFSTDTQYF.

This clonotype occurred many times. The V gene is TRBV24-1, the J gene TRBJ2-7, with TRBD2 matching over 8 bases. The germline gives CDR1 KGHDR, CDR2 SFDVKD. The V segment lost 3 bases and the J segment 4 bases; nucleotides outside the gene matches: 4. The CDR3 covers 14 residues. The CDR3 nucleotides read TGTGCCACCAGTGATGCCTCGGGGGGGTACGAGCAGTACTTC. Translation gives CATSDASGGYEQYF.

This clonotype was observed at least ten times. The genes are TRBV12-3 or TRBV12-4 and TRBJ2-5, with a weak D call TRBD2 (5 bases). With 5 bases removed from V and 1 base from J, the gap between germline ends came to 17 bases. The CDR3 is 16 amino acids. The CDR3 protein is CASSNYRGQTQETQYF. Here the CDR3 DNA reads TGTGCCAGCAGTAACTATCGCGGGCAAACCCAAGAGACCCAGTACTTC.

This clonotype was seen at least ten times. The CDR3 is CASSGPGTTAYEQYF. The CDR3 DNA reads as TGTGCCAGCAGCGGGCCAGGGACAACCGCCTACGAGCAGTACTTC. The chain uses TRBV28 and TRBJ2-7, with a tentative D call TRBD1 (6 bases). V was shortened by 6 bases and J by 2 bases, with 17 bases between the two germline ends. The length of the CDR3 is 15 residues. Germline V lookup: CDR1 MDHEN, CDR2 SYDVKM.

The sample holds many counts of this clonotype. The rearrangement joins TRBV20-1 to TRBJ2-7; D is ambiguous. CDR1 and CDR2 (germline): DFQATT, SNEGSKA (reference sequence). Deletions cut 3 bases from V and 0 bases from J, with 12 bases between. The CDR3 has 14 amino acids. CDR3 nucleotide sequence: TGCAGTGCTAGCGCTCTAACTATCTCCTACGAGCAGTACTTC. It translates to CSASALTISYEQYF.

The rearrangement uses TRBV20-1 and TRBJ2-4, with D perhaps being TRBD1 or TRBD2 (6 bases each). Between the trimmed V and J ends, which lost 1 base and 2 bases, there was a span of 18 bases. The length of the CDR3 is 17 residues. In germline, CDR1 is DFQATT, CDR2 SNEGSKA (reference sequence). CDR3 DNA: TGCAGTGCTAGAGTGGCCTTCGGGGGCGAATCCAAAAACATTCAGTACTTC. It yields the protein CSARVAFGGESKNIQYF.

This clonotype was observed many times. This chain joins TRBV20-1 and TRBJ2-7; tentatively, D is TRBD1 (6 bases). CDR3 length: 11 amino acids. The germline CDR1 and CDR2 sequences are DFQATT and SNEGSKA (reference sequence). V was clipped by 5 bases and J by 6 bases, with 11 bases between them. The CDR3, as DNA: TGCAGTGCTGGACAGATAAGCGAGCAGTACTTC. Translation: CSAGQISEQYF.

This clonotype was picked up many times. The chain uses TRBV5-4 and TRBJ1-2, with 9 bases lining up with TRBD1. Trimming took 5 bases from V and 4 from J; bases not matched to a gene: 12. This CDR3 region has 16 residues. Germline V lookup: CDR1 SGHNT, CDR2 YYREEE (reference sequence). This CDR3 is CASRKPEQGASYGYTF. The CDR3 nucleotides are TGTGCCAGCAGAAAACCGGAACAGGGGGCAAGCTATGGCTACACCTTC.

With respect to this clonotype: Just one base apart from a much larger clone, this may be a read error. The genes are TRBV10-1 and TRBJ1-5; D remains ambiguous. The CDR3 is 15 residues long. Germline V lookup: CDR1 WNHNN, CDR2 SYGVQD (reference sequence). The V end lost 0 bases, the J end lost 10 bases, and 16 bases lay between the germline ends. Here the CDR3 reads CASSESDTGKEPQHF. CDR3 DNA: TGCGCCAGCAGTGAGTCAGACACGGGGAAGGAACCCCAGCATTTT.

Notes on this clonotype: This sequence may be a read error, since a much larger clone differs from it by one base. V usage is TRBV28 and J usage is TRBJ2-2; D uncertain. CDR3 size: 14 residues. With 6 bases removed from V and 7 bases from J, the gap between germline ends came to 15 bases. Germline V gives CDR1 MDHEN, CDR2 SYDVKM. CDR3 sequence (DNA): TGTGCCAGCAGAAAGGGAATAGCTGGCGGGGAGCTGTTTTTT. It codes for CASRKGIAGGELFF.